One and the same sample provided the 26 T cell receptor beta chains below, sequenced in a study of T cells in Graves' hyperthyroidism and ophthalmopathy. The CDR3 regions of TCR beta were amplified from RNA transcripts. HTBI primers were employed in a first-round RT-PCR of the TCR CDR3. TCRdb redid the calling of the multiplex PCR reads with MiXCR, one entry per CDR3 protein. The data show 450,000 to 700,000 distinct CDR3 sequences, under 60% seen once. Sequencing was done on a sample of peripheral blood or thyroid tissue (not recorded which). Every receptor here comes from a woman between 18 and 29 years old with Graves' hyperthyroidism.

In this sample, this clonotype turned up many times. The chain couples TRBV28 to TRBJ1-2; D is undetermined. Germline CDR1 MDHEN, CDR2 SYDVKM. CDR3 size: 12 residues. Between the trimmed V and J ends, which lost 3 bases and 4 bases, there was a span of 6 bases. The chain's CDR3 is CASSFGAYGYTF. CDR3 DNA sequence: TGTGCCAGCAGTTTTGGTGCCTATGGCTACACCTTC.

The chain is built from TRBV20-1 and TRBJ2-1, with 9 bases lining up with TRBD2. This CDR3 is built from 14 residues. Germline CDR1 and CDR2: DFQATT and SNEGSKA (reference sequence). V shed 5 bases, J shed 4 bases, and the junction held 6 bases outside the gene matches. CDR3 sequence (DNA): TGCAGTGCTCCCTGGCTAGCGGGATACAATGAGCAGTTCTTC. It encodes CSAPWLAGYNEQFF.

This sequence joins TRBV7-2 and TRBJ2-5; either TRBD1 or TRBD2 may supply D (5 bases each). The CDR3 is 14 residues long. CDR1 is SGHTA, CDR2 FQGNSA, per germline. The germline V and J ends were trimmed by 1 base and 5 bases, with 11 bases remaining between them. CDR3 sequence reads: CASSLGPGSETQYF. DNA of the CDR3: TGTGCCAGCAGCTTAGGTCCAGGGAGTGAGACCCAGTACTTC.

To note about this clonotype: A read error may explain this, as a much larger clone is one base away. No conserved phenylalanine or tryptophan ends this CDR3, so it is likely a read error. The chain joins TRBV2 to TRBJ2-5, with D possibly being TRBD1 (5 bases). The CDR3 consists of 13 residues. From germline, CDR1 is SNHLY and CDR2 FYNNEI. V gave up 3 bases and J gave up 7 bases, with 12 bases separating them. For the CDR3, the DNA is TGTGCCAGCAGTGATGACAGACGAGGGACCCAGTACCTC. It codes for CASSDDRRGTQYL.

This clonotype appeared many times. V usage is TRBV10-1 and J usage is TRBJ2-5, with D possibly TRBD2 on 6 matching bases. CDR3 length equals 14 residues. Germline CDR1 reads WNHNN; CDR2 reads SYGVQD (reference sequence). V lost 3 bases to trimming and J lost 5 bases, with 13 bases between them. Here the CDR3 reads CASSDYTSPETQYF. CDR3 DNA: TGCGCCAGCAGTGACTATACTAGCCCGGAGACCCAGTACTTC.

This clonotype was counted many times. J is TRBJ2-1 and V is TRBV12-3 or TRBV12-4; D unresolved. V was trimmed by 4 bases and J by 7 bases, leaving 2 bases between them. The CDR3 spans 10 residues. The CDR3 region has the DNA TGTGCCAGCAGTTCTAATGAGCAGTTCTTC. Its protein is CASSSNEQFF.

With respect to this clonotype: This may arise from a read error, as a much more abundant clone is one base away. This chain joins TRBV7-3 and TRBJ2-6, with TRBD1 matching over 12 bases. Germline V lookup: CDR1 SGHTA, CDR2 FQGTGA. The CDR3 runs to 19 residues. Losses at the gene ends were 6 bases for V and 3 bases for J; bases not matched to a gene: 12. CDR3 residues: CASRHTWGTGGGGANVLTF. The CDR3 coding sequence is TGTGCCAGCAGGCATACTTGGGGGACAGGGGGCGGTGGGGCCAACGTCCTGACTTTC.

This clonotype was recorded many times. The V and J genes are TRBV13 and TRBJ1-2; D unresolved. Germline V gene sequence: CDR1 PRHDT, CDR2 FYEKMQ (reference sequence). The CDR3 covers 13 residues. Trimming cost V 4 bases and J 6 bases, with 12 bases left between them. In DNA form, the CDR3 reads TGTGCCAGCAGCTCCAGCTATTTGGATGGCTACACCTTC. Its translation is CASSSSYLDGYTF.

This clonotype was picked up many times. This rearrangement joins TRBV7-9 to TRBJ1-3, with TRBD1 matching 8 bases. CDR3 length equals 16 residues. Losses at the gene ends were 5 bases for V and 2 bases for J; bases not matched to a gene: 8. Germline lookup yields CDR1 SEHNR and CDR2 FQNEAQ (reference sequence). DNA of the CDR3: TGTGCCAGCAGCCGAGAACTGGACAGGGCTGGAAACACCATATATTTT. Amino acid sequence: CASSRELDRAGNTIYF.

Concerning this clonotype: Its ends do not fully match the called genes, so a read error is possible. The V call is TRBV10-3, the J call TRBJ1-5, with D unclear. Germline CDR1 is ENHRY and CDR2 is SYGVKD. The CDR3 is made up of 10 amino acids. The CDR3 nucleotides read TGTGCCATCAGTAATCGGCCCCAGCATTTT. This gives the protein CAISNRPQHF.

The chain combines TRBV12-3 or TRBV12-4 with TRBJ1-2, with a possible D match to TRBD1 (6 bases). V gave up 7 bases and J gave up 6 bases, with 15 bases separating them. The CDR3 contains 13 residues. The CDR3 sequence: CASTPGQSDGYTF. The CDR3 DNA is TGTGCCAGCACACCGGGACAATCTGATGGCTACACCTTC.

This clonotype was counted ten times or more. The chain recombines TRBV20-1 with TRBJ1-2; 8 bases are shared with TRBD1. Germline loops: CDR1 DFQATT, CDR2 SNEGSKA (reference sequence). The CDR3 spans 14 residues. J gave up 5 bases and V 4 bases, and 9 bases lay outside the gene matches. The CDR3 sequence is CSATETGAWYGYTF. Written as DNA, the CDR3 is TGCAGTGCTACCGAGACAGGGGCGTGGTATGGCTACACCTTC.

The gene calls are TRBV20-1 and TRBJ1-2, with D hard to call. Germline V gene sequence: CDR1 DFQATT, CDR2 SNEGSKA (reference sequence). V was cut by 2 bases and J by 12 bases, with 16 bases left in between. The CDR3 loop spans 12 amino acids. CDR3 in amino acids: CSARKHLSGNTF. The CDR3 DNA is TGCAGTGCTAGAAAACACCTCTCTGGAAACACCTTC.

This clonotype has ten or more counts. The CDR3 bases are TGTGCCAGTAGTATAGACCCACGGACAGGTTTTTACAATCAGCCCCAGCATTTT. It yields the protein CASSIDPRTGFYNQPQHF. The chain has TRBV19 and TRBJ1-5, with TRBD1 identical over 7 bases. This CDR3 spans 18 amino acids. J gave up 3 bases and V 0 bases, and 11 bases lay outside the gene matches. Germline lookup yields CDR1 LNHDA and CDR2 SQIVND (reference sequence).

This clonotype was detected many times. CDR3 coding DNA: TGTGCCAGCAGTTTATGGGGTTGGGACACTGAAGCTTTCTTT. It translates to CASSLWGWDTEAFF. The V call is TRBV12-3 or TRBV12-4, the J call TRBJ1-1; D remains ambiguous. Trimming took 2 bases from V and 3 from J, leaving 10 bases between them. The CDR3 is made up of 14 amino acids.

The rearrangement links TRBV20-1 to TRBJ1-2; D perhaps matches TRBD1 (6 bases). Trimming left V 6 bases short and J 8 bases short, with 25 bases between. CDR1 is DFQATT, CDR2 SNEGSKA, per germline (reference sequence). This CDR3 has 15 residues. The CDR3 region has the DNA TGCAGTGCGTTGACAATGACCCGGGACATATCAGGCTACACCTTC. Protein: CSALTMTRDISGYTF.

With respect to this clonotype: At one end the junction does not follow the germline gene, possibly because of a read error. The chain combines TRBV28 with TRBJ2-7, with 11 nucleotides matching TRBD2. From germline, CDR1 is MDHEN and CDR2 SYDVKM. The CDR3 is made up of 15 amino acids. The chain's CDR3 is CASSPTSGSTYEQHF. CDR3 DNA sequence: TGTGCCAGCAGTCCCACTAGCGGGAGTACCTACGAGCAGCACTTC. The entire variable domain, with the rest obtained from reference TRBV28 and TRBJ2-7, is as follows: DVKVTQSSRYLVKRTGEKVFLECVQDMDHENMFWYRQDPGLGLRLIYFSYDVKMKEKGDIPEGYSVSREKKERFSLILESASTNQTSMYLCASSPTSGSTYEQHFGPGTRLTVT.

This clonotype came up a few times. A clone one base away is much larger, so this may be a read error. The chain's CDR3 is CSAPTGDPYEQYF. The CDR3 DNA is TGCAGTGCACCAACAGGGGACCCCTACGAGCAGTACTTC. The chain employs TRBV20-1 and TRBJ2-7; 7 bases are shared with TRBD1. The CDR3 has 13 amino acids. The V gene end was trimmed by 6 bases and the J gene end by 2 bases; junction bases not matched to a gene: 7. CDR1 and CDR2 from the germline V gene are DFQATT and SNEGSKA (reference sequence).

Concerning this clonotype itself: Sequence at one end of the junction differs from germline and may be a read error. The chain employs TRBV7-9 and TRBJ2-6; D possibly corresponds to TRBD1 (6 bases). Germline V lookup: CDR1 SEHNR, CDR2 FQNEAQ (reference sequence). The CDR3 length is 10 residues. CDR3 DNA: TGTGCCAGCAACGAGGACAGTGAAGCTTTC. Translated, it gives CASNEDSEAF. The whole variable domain, remainder taken from reference TRBV7-9 and TRBJ2-6, is DTGVSQNPRHKITKRGQNVTFRCDPISEHNRLYWYRQTLGQGPEFLTYFQNEAQLEKSRLLSDRFSAERPKGSFSTLEIQRTEQGDSAMYLCASNEDSEAFGAGSRLTVL.

Of note for this clonotype: A read error may explain this, as a much larger clone is one base away. The chain recombines TRBV13 with TRBJ1-1; 8 bases map to TRBD1. Trimming removed 5 bases from V and 9 bases from J; junction bases left unmatched: 8. CDR1 is PRHDT, CDR2 FYEKMQ, per germline (reference sequence). This CDR3 has 13 amino acids. Here the CDR3 reads CASSGQGSVKAFF. In DNA, the CDR3 is TGTGCCAGCAGCGGACAGGGTAGCGTTAAAGCTTTCTTT.

About this clonotype: At one end the junction does not follow the germline gene, possibly because of a read error. The chain links TRBV7-6 to TRBJ2-7; a weak D match, TRBD1 (5 bases). Germline assignment: CDR1 SGHVS and CDR2 FNYEAQ. The CDR3 consists of 12 residues. The CDR3 DNA sequence: TGTGCCACCAGCAGCTCAGGGCCCGAGCAGTACTTC. Residues: CATSSSGPEQYF.

About this clonotype itself: A much more abundant neighbour one base away suggests this may be a read error. The chain links TRBV12-5 to TRBJ2-7; TRBD1 matches at 8 bases. The CDR3 is made up of 13 amino acids. Looked up from germline, CDR1 is LGHNT and CDR2 is FRNRAP. CDR3 residues: CASGRTGYDEQHF. CDR3 nucleotide sequence: TGTGCTAGTGGAAGGACAGGGTATGACGAGCAGCACTTC.

Details on this clonotype: This may come from a read error, since a much larger clone is one base off. The chain carries TRBV20-1 and TRBJ2-7, with 13 bases identical to TRBD2. Per the germline V gene, CDR1 is DFQATT and CDR2 is SNEGSKA (reference sequence). This CDR3 is built from 15 residues. V lost 3 bases and J lost 3; bases outside the gene matches: 5. The CDR3 spells CSARGTSGICYEQYF. As DNA, the CDR3 is TGCAGTGCTAGGGGGACTAGCGGGATTTGCTACGAGCAGTACTTC.

In regard to this clonotype: The junction departs from the called germline gene at one end, perhaps through a read error. The chain couples TRBV9 to TRBJ2-7; D remains ambiguous. The CDR3 runs 13 residues. Germline CDR1 is SGDLS and CDR2 is YYNGEE. The DNA for the CDR3 is TGTGCCAGCAGCGTAACCAGCTCCTACGGGCAGTACTTC. Translated, it gives CASSVTSSYGQYF.

V usage is TRBV19 and J usage is TRBJ1-5; 12 nucleotides agree with TRBD1. Trimming removed 1 base from V and 2 bases from J; junction bases left unmatched: 6. CDR3 length equals 18 residues. Per the germline V gene, CDR1 is LNHDA and CDR2 is SQIVND (reference sequence). CDR3 protein: CASSIARDRGLGNQPQHF. CDR3 nucleotides: TGTGCCAGTAGTATAGCGAGGGACAGGGGGCTAGGCAATCAGCCCCAGCATTTT.

The rearrangement joins TRBV7-2 to TRBJ2-5; TRBD2 aligns across 7 bases. Unmatched junction bases numbered 11, after V lost 1 base and J lost 9 bases. Germline values: CDR1 SGHTA, CDR2 FQGNSA. The length of the CDR3 is 15 residues. The CDR3 DNA reads TGTGCCAGCAGCTTAGAAGGCAGGGAGGGTCAGCCCCAGTACTTC. Its protein product is CASSLEGREGQPQYF.